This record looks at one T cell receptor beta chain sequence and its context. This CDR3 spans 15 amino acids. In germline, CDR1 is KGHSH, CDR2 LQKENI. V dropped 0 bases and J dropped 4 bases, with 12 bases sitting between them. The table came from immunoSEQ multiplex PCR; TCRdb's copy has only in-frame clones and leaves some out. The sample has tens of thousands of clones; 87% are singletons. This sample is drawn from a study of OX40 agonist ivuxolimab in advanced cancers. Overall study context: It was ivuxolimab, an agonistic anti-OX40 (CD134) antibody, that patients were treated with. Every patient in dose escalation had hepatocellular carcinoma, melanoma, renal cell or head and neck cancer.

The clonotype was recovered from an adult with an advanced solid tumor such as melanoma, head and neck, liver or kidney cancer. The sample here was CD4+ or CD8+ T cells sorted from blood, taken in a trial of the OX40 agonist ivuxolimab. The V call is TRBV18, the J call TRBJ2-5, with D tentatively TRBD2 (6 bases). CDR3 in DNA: TGTGCCAGCTCACCACCGGCGGGACGTGGAGAGACCCAGTACTTC. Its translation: CASSPPAGRGETQYF.